The clone carrying this T cell receptor beta chain showed up just a few times. Using immunoSEQ multiplex PCR, the repertoire was profiled, and TCRdb retains in-frame clones only, with some absent. The sample lists approximately 130,000 clones, around 87% occurring once. The CDR3 runs to 14 residues. V lost 6 bases to trimming and J lost 0 bases, with 9 bases between them. Per germline, CDR1 MNHEY and CDR2 SMNVEV (reference sequence). The source of the sample is a study of control samples from healthy donors and cancer patients. The sequenced sample was blood. This sequence joins TRBV27 and TRBJ1-3; a possible D gene is TRBD1 (5 bases). This clonotype originated in a man aged 55-75 years in good health. The CDR3 nucleotides read TGTGCCAGCAGGACAGCAGGCTCTGGAAACACCATATATTTT. Translation gives CASRTAGSGNTIYF.